This T cell receptor (beta chain) derives from a study of identical twins. Points from the study as a whole: Sharing of beta out-of-frame sequences by twins showed a weaker excess.

As concerns this clonotype: What it binds is unknown.

Using its own MiXCR run on the 5' RACE reads, TCRdb lists one record per CDR3 protein. The sample contains a few hundred thousand distinct CDR3 sequences, approximately 9.6% of which appear only once. Germline V gene data show CDR1 as DFQATT and CDR2 as SNEGSKA (reference sequence). The CDR3 is 14 residues long. Trimming removed 5 bases at V and 3 bases at J, with 17 bases between. The same sample was also used in a study of yellow fever vaccine responses in identical twins.

The sequence derives from a young woman in good health. The J gene is TRBJ2-7, the V gene TRBV20-1, with D possibly called TRBD1 or TRBD2 (5 bases each). The sample comprised PBMCs. The CDR3 DNA reads as TGCAGTGCTGGAGCGGCACAGGCGATCTACGAGCAGTACTTC. This sequence encodes CSAGAAQAIYEQYF.